Listed below are T cell receptor beta chains from one sample, sequenced in a study of OX40 agonist ivuxolimab in advanced cancers. Clones were read by immunoSEQ multiplex PCR, and TCRdb kept only the in-frame ones, dropping some. The repertoire holds about 76,000 clones, with approximately 83% as singletons. Specimen: CD4+ or CD8+ T cells sorted from blood, collected in a trial of the OX40 agonist ivuxolimab. The source of these receptors is an adult with an advanced solid tumor such as melanoma, head and neck, liver or kidney cancer. Both conserved end residues are part of each CDR3. The D gene is left open where the match is weak. The listing skips clone size in some rows; elsewhere it reads once, few, many or a size class.

v_gene	abundance	j_gene	d_gene	len	CDR3nt	CDR3aa
TRBV29-1	-	TRBJ1-2	-	11	TGCAGCGTTGCAGGGTTCTATGGCTACACCTTC	CSVAGFYGYTF
TRBV11-2	-	TRBJ2-1	TRBD2	15	TGTGCCAGCAGCTTAGGGGGCGGGAGCGGGAATGAGCAGTTCTTC	CASSLGGGSGNEQFF
TRBV5-1	once	TRBJ1-2	-	13	TGCGCCAGCAGCTTAGGCGAAATCTACGGCTACACCTTC	CASSLGEIYGYTF
TRBV7-3	-	TRBJ1-1	-	14	TGTGCCAGCAGCTTATCCTCGCAGGGCACTGAAGCTTTCTTT	CASSLSSQGTEAFF
TRBV4-1	-	TRBJ1-4	-	16	TGCGCCAGCAGCCAAACGACCGCCGCCCATAATGAAAAACTGTTTTTT	CASSQTTAAHNEKLFF
TRBV7-9	once	TRBJ1-2	-	14	TGTGCCAGCAGCTTGATCTACGAAGGCTATGGCTACACCTTC	CASSLIYEGYGYTF
TRBV30	-	TRBJ1-2	-	12	TGTGCCTGGGAAGGAGGAGGATATGGCTACACCTTC	CAWEGGGYGYTF
TRBV6-4	-	TRBJ1-6	TRBD1	16	TGTGCCAGCAGTGACTGGGACAGGGGGCCCAAGGCACCCCTCCACTTT	CASSDWDRGPKAPLHF
TRBV7-2	-	TRBJ1-1	TRBD1	17	TGTGCCAGCAGCTTAGTACCCCGGGTAGGGGGCGAAGGTAGGGCTTTCTTT	CASSLVPRVGGEGRAFF
TRBV6-6	-	TRBJ2-7	TRBD1	14	TGTGCCAGCAGTTACAGGACAGGGGGCTACGAGCAGTACTTC	CASSYRTGGYEQYF
TRBV4-1	-	TRBJ2-3	-	15	TGCGCCAGCAGCCTCCAGAGGGGTGGGACAGATACGCAGTATTTT	CASSLQRGGTDTQYF
TRBV7-9	-	TRBJ1-1	-	12	TGTGCCAGCAGCCGCGGGGCCATGGGAGCTTTCTTT	CASSRGAMGAFF
TRBV4-1	-	TRBJ1-3	-	15	TGCGCCAGCAGCCCGGCTGCGGTCTCTGGAAACACCATATATTTT	CASSPAAVSGNTIYF
TRBV19	few	TRBJ1-1	-	13	TGTGCCAGTCCTACAGGGTCGAACACTGAAGCTTTCTTT	CASPTGSNTEAFF
TRBV5-1	-	TRBJ1-5	-	14	TGCGCCAGCAGCTTGGAACATAGCAATCAGCCCCAGCATTTT	CASSLEHSNQPQHF
TRBV5-1	-	TRBJ2-7	-	14	TGCGCCAGCAGTCCCGCATCGGGGCAATACGAGCAGTACTTC	CASSPASGQYEQYF
TRBV21-1	-	TRBJ2-5	-	20	TGTGCCAGCAGCAAGGGGGTTAGCGGGGGCCCGTTCCCCATGGTGGAGACCCAGTACTTC	CASSKGVSGGPFPMVETQYF
TRBV15	-	TRBJ2-1	TRBD2	15	TGTGCCACCAGCACGACTAGCGGGAGCTACAATGAGCAGTTCTTC	CATSTTSGSYNEQFF
TRBV10-2	-	TRBJ1-2	TRBD1	16	TGCGCCAGCAGTGACCCCTTAGCAGGGGGCGCCTATGGCTACACCTTC	CASSDPLAGGAYGYTF
TRBV27	-	TRBJ1-1	TRBD1	13	TGTGCCAGCAGTTTACCGACAGGGTCGAAGGCTTTCTTT	CASSLPTGSKAFF
TRBV6-5	-	TRBJ1-5	-	14	TGTGCCAGCATACGGGGCGCCGGAGAATGGCCCCAGCATTTT	CASIRGAGEWPQHF
TRBV4-2	-	TRBJ1-6	TRBD1	14	TGTGCCTCCAGCATAGGACAGGGTAATTCACCCCTCCACTTT	CASSIGQGNSPLHF
TRBV4-1	-	TRBJ1-2	-	14	TGCGCCAGCAGCCAGGCCATGGGCAACTATGGCTACACCTTC	CASSQAMGNYGYTF
TRBV11-3	-	TRBJ2-1	-	16	TGTGCCAGCAGCCCAGGGTTTGTGAAAAGGTTAAATGAGCAGTTCTTC	CASSPGFVKRLNEQFF
TRBV12-5	few	TRBJ2-1	TRBD1	17	TGTGCTAGTGGTTTGCTAATAAGACAGGGGGTCTACAATGAGCAGTTCTTC	CASGLLIRQGVYNEQFF
TRBV29-1	few	TRBJ1-3	TRBD1	12	TGCAGCGCAACAGGGGCTGGAAACACCATATATTTT	CSATGAGNTIYF
TRBV9	-	TRBJ2-2	-	13	TGTGCCAGCAGCGTCCGGATCGGGGGGGAGCTGTTTTTT	CASSVRIGGELFF
TRBV9	-	TRBJ1-2	-	14	TGTGCCAGCAGCGTAGCTTCACAGGCCTATGGCTACACCTTC	CASSVASQAYGYTF
TRBV5-8	few	TRBJ2-3	TRBD1	15	TGTGCCAGCAGCTTGGTATTACAGGGGTCAGATACGCAGTATTTT	CASSLVLQGSDTQYF
TRBV11-1	-	TRBJ2-1	TRBD2	14	TGTGCCAGCAGGTTACCGGGACTAGCCAATGAGCAGTTCTTC	CASRLPGLANEQFF
TRBV6-4	-	TRBJ2-6	-	14	TGTGCCAGCAGTGAAAGCTCTGGGGCCAACGTCCTGACTTTC	CASSESSGANVLTF
TRBV6-1	-	TRBJ2-7	-	15	TGTGCCAGCAGTTGGATAGAGGGGGGTTCCTACGAGCAGTACTTC	CASSWIEGGSYEQYF
TRBV27	-	TRBJ1-2	TRBD1	18	TGTGCCAGCAGTCACCTCCTGGGGACAGGGGTCCCTACCTATGGCTACACCTTC	CASSHLLGTGVPTYGYTF
TRBV6-5	-	TRBJ2-5	TRBD2	16	TGTGCCAGCAGTTACTCGAAAACTAGCGGGATGGAGACCCAGTACTTC	CASSYSKTSGMETQYF
TRBV6-5	-	TRBJ2-3	-	15	TGTGCCAGCAGTTACTGGCGGGGCTTCTCAGATACGCAGTATTTT	CASSYWRGFSDTQYF
TRBV6-5	-	TRBJ1-1	-	15	TGTGAAAGTCGAAGGGGCGGAAAGTCGAACACTGAAGCTTTCTTT	CESRRGGKSNTEAFF
TRBV30	few	TRBJ1-3	-	15	TGTGCCTGGAGTGTACCCCCACGAGGAGGGAACACCATATATTTT	CAWSVPPRGGNTIYF
TRBV7-2	-	TRBJ2-3	-	14	TGTGCCAGCAGCTTAGGGGGGGGCCGAGATACGCAGTATTTT	CASSLGGGRDTQYF
TRBV5-4	-	TRBJ2-5	-	13	TGTGCCAGCAGCTTGCCCGGGGCGGAAACCCAGTACTTC	CASSLPGAETQYF
TRBV7-8	-	TRBJ2-5	-	14	TGTGCCAGCAGCCAGACGGACGGTATAGAGACCCAGTACTTC	CASSQTDGIETQYF
TRBV5-1	-	TRBJ1-5	-	22	TGCGCCAGCAGCTTTGATCGGGCCCCGGGTGGGGGGGGGAACCATAGCAATCAGCCCCAGCATTTT	CASSFDRAPGGGGNHSNQPQHF
TRBV18	once	TRBJ1-1	-	16	TGTGCCAGCTCACCTCTGGGACATACTAATTTCACTGAAGCTTTCTTT	CASSPLGHTNFTEAFF
TRBV20-1	once	TRBJ2-5	-	11	TGCAGTGCCGAGAGCCAAGAGACCCAGTACTTC	CSAESQETQYF
TRBV19	once	TRBJ1-1	-	14	TGTGCCAGTCGACGTGGGGGGCCGAACACTGAAGCTTTCTTT	CASRRGGPNTEAFF
TRBV27	-	TRBJ2-1	-	15	TGTGCCAGCAGTCCGAGCCGGACTGCCCCAAGAGAGCAGTTCTTC	CASSPSRTAPREQFF
TRBV13	-	TRBJ2-7	-	17	TGTGCCAGCAGCTTAGGGCGGGACAACCGCCGCTCCTACGAGCAGTACTTC	CASSLGRDNRRSYEQYF
TRBV6-1	-	TRBJ2-5	-	15	TGTGCCAGCAGTGTAGAGGGGAAGGGAGGAGAGACCCAGTACTTC	CASSVEGKGGETQYF
TRBV28	-	TRBJ2-2	-	14	TGTGCCAGCAGTTTAGGACATCAGACCGGGGAGCTGTTTTTT	CASSLGHQTGELFF
TRBV2	-	TRBJ2-2	TRBD2	19	TGTGCCAGCACACCCCTAGCGGGGGGGCTAGGGGGAATGACCGGGGAGCTGTTTTTT	CASTPLAGGLGGMTGELFF
TRBV30	-	TRBJ2-7	-	11	TGTGCCTGGCACGGACGGGCGGAACAGTACTTC	CAWHGRAEQYF
TRBV7-9	-	TRBJ1-1	TRBD1	17	TGTGCCAGCAGCACCAGGGTCCGAGGGACAGCAAACACTGAAGCTTTCTTT	CASSTRVRGTANTEAFF